The 16 T cell receptor beta chains listed next were all sequenced from one sample in a study of OX40 agonist ivuxolimab in advanced cancers. Library construction relied on the immunoSEQ multiplex PCR assay. TCRdb obtained this table from immuneACCESS and retained in-frame rearrangements with V and J assigned. These tables miss some clones; where compared with another copy, unresolved V genes account for less than half of the shortfall, and the remainder is unexplained. The sample has some 14,000 clones on record, less than 90% of them singletons. Of the sample, approximately 35% is held by the ten largest clones. The starting material was CD4+ or CD8+ T cells sorted from blood, obtained in a trial of the OX40 agonist ivuxolimab. These receptors were obtained from an adult with an advanced solid tumor such as melanoma, head and neck, liver or kidney cancer.

This chain connects TRBV30 to TRBJ2-7; D unclear. This CDR3 has 13 residues. The germline V and J ends were trimmed by 5 bases and 2 bases, with 13 bases remaining between them. Germline V CDR1 and CDR2: GTSNPN, SVGIG (reference sequence). CDR3 residues: CAWVRPEAYEQYF. CDR3 DNA sequence: TGTGCCTGGGTACGGCCCGAGGCCTACGAGCAGTACTTC.

The chain recombines TRBV7-8 with TRBJ2-1; TRBD1 matches 11 bases. The length of the CDR3 is 15 residues. Germline CDR1 SGHVS, CDR2 FQNEAQ. V was clipped by 5 bases and J by 2 bases; unmatched bases: 2. As DNA, the CDR3 is TGTGCCAGCAGCAAGGGACAGGGGGCCTACAATGAGCAGTTCTTC. The encoded protein is CASSKGQGAYNEQFF.

This clone has just one count. The chain combines TRBV27 with TRBJ2-3; D possibly corresponds to TRBD2 (5 bases). The CDR3 is 16 amino acids. Germline V lookup: CDR1 MNHEY, CDR2 SMNVEV (reference sequence). Deletions cut 5 bases from V and 0 bases from J, with 15 bases between. The CDR3 loop is CASSHPGSLSTDTQYF. CDR3 nucleotides: TGTGCCAGCAGTCACCCGGGGTCCCTTAGCACAGATACGCAGTATTTT.

This clone was picked up one time. The genes are TRBV28 and TRBJ2-5, with TRBD2 matching 11 bases. Germline V lookup: CDR1 MDHEN, CDR2 SYDVKM. Unmatched junction bases numbered 9, after V lost 5 bases and J lost 1 base. The length of the CDR3 is 17 residues. This chain's CDR3 is CASSPPELAGGQETQYF. The CDR3 bases are TGTGCCAGCAGTCCCCCTGAGCTAGCGGGGGGCCAAGAGACCCAGTACTTC.

V usage is TRBV7-9 and J usage is TRBJ2-7; D is perhaps TRBD2 (5 bases). The ends were cut back, 3 bases at V and 0 bases at J, with 12 bases in the middle. The length of the CDR3 is 15 residues. Per germline, CDR1 SEHNR and CDR2 FQNEAQ (reference sequence). The CDR3 DNA reads TGTGCCAGCAGCTTTCTCACGGGGAGCTCCTACGAGCAGTACTTC. Translated, it gives CASSFLTGSSYEQYF.

This clone was observed a few times. The J gene is TRBJ2-2, the V gene TRBV19; weak D call: TRBD2 (6 bases). Germline V gives CDR1 LNHDA, CDR2 SQIVND (reference sequence). The CDR3 contains 14 residues. V was cut by 6 bases and J by 10 bases, with 18 bases left in between. The CDR3 protein is CASRKSLGEEELFF. The CDR3 DNA sequence: TGTGCCAGTAGGAAGTCGTTGGGGGAGGAGGAGCTGTTTTTT. Supplemented by reference TRBV19 and TRBJ2-2, the full variable domain reads DGGITQSPKYLFRKEGQNVTLSCEQNLNHDAMYWYRQDPGQGLRLIYYSQIVNDFQKGDIAEGYSVSREKKESFPLTVTSAQKNPTAFYLCASRKSLGEEELFFGEGSRLTVL.

There are a few counts of this clone. The chain employs TRBV18 and TRBJ2-3; D gene ambiguous. From germline, CDR1 is KGHSH and CDR2 LQKENI. Trimming left V 5 bases short and J 4 bases short, with 16 bases between. The CDR3 spans 15 residues. This CDR3 reads CASSALRPGSDTQYF. In DNA, the CDR3 is TGTGCCAGCTCAGCGCTTCGGCCTGGGTCAGATACGCAGTATTTT.

The chain links TRBV7-8 to TRBJ2-3; weak D call: TRBD2 (6 bases). The length of the CDR3 is 15 residues. The V end was cut by 2 bases, the J end by 0 bases, with 9 bases between. Germline CDR1 SGHVS, CDR2 FQNEAQ. CDR3 sequence: CASSLLATSTDTQYF. The CDR3 coding sequence is TGTGCCAGCAGCTTACTAGCGACTAGCACAGATACGCAGTATTTT.

The CDR3 sequence: CASSPSGSYTDTQYF. Written as DNA, the CDR3 is TGTGCCAGCAGCCCGAGCGGATCCTACACAGATACGCAGTATTTT. This chain joins TRBV28 and TRBJ2-3, with TRBD2 as a possible D gene (5 bases). Trimming stripped 6 bases from V and 2 bases from J, with 15 bases between. The CDR3 extends over 15 amino acids. CDR1 MDHEN and CDR2 SYDVKM come from the germline V gene.

The chain employs TRBV19 and TRBJ2-7; 9 positions agree with TRBD2. J was trimmed by 4 bases and V by 3 bases; bases with no gene match: 7. The CDR3 loop spans 15 amino acids. Looked up from germline, CDR1 is LNHDA and CDR2 is SQIVND (reference sequence). CDR3 loop: CASSIPGLALYEQYF. CDR3 bases: TGTGCCAGTAGTATCCCGGGACTAGCCCTTTACGAGCAGTACTTC.

The rearrangement links TRBV27 to TRBJ2-5; weak D call: TRBD1 (6 bases). The germline V gene encodes CDR1 MNHEY and CDR2 SMNVEV (reference sequence). Trimming cost V 6 bases and J 0 bases, with 8 bases left between them. The CDR3 has 13 residues. The CDR3 DNA reads as TGTGCCAGCAGCGGGGACAACCAAGAGACCCAGTACTTC. Amino acids: CASSGDNQETQYF.

The V call is TRBV5-6, the J call TRBJ1-2; no reliable D call. The germline CDR1 and CDR2 sequences are SGHDT and YYEEEE. Between the trimmed V and J ends, which lost 7 bases and 4 bases, there was a span of 17 bases. The CDR3 runs 14 residues. This chain's CDR3 is CASRYSRKTYGYTF. The CDR3 region has the DNA TGTGCCAGCCGTTATAGTCGAAAGACCTATGGCTACACCTTC.

The chain is built from TRBV6-5 and TRBJ2-7; D unresolved. CDR1 MNHEY and CDR2 SVGAGI come from the germline V gene. V lost 4 bases and J lost 1, with 14 bases in between. The CDR3 has 15 residues. CDR3: CASSWGLEASYEQYF. The DNA of the CDR3 is TGTGCCAGCAGTTGGGGTCTAGAGGCATCCTACGAGCAGTACTTC.

Here the CDR3 reads CASSYGATTDTQYF. The CDR3 DNA reads TGTGCCAGCAGTTACGGGGCTACCACAGATACGCAGTATTTT. V and J are TRBV6-5 and TRBJ2-3, with D possibly matching TRBD1 (5 bases). The CDR3 runs 14 residues. CDR1 MNHEY and CDR2 SVGAGI come from the germline V gene. V was cut by 2 bases and J by 2 bases, with 8 bases left in between.

The chain is built from TRBV7-6 and TRBJ1-1; 7 nucleotides align to TRBD1. The length of the CDR3 is 15 residues. In germline, CDR1 is SGHVS, CDR2 FNYEAQ. Trimming removed 3 bases from V and 4 bases from J; junction bases left unmatched: 8. The CDR3 spells CASSFHSGQITEAFF. The CDR3 nucleotides are TGTGCCAGCAGCTTTCATTCGGGACAGATCACTGAAGCTTTCTTT.

The rearrangement uses TRBV10-3 and TRBJ2-5; 11 bases match TRBD2. The germline V gene has CDR1 ENHRY and CDR2 SYGVKD. The CDR3 length is 18 residues. V lost 0 bases, J lost 5 bases, and 11 bases stayed unmatched. The CDR3 loop reads CAISESVSGRAVTETQYF. For the CDR3, the DNA is TGTGCCATCAGTGAGTCCGTTAGCGGGAGGGCGGTCACGGAGACCCAGTACTTC.